A single count supports the clone carrying this T cell receptor (beta chain). Since the CDR3 does not end with the conserved phenylalanine or tryptophan, this likely comes from a read error. V was pared by 5 bases and J by 3 bases, with 20 bases between. The CDR3 has 16 amino acids. Germline V gene data show CDR1 as SGHAT and CDR2 as FQNNGV. The data were obtained in a study of T cells in Graves' hyperthyroidism and ophthalmopathy. What was amplified from RNA transcripts were TCR beta CDR3 regions. Primed by the HTBI set, a first-round RT-PCR was run on the TCR CDR3. A single record per CDR3 protein comes from TCRdb applying MiXCR to the multiplex PCR reads. The data hold more than 650,000 distinct CDR3 sequences, with about 14% observed a single time.

The receptor's source is a young woman with Graves' hyperthyroidism. This chain links TRBV11-2 with TRBJ2-7; possibly TRBD1 or TRBD2 for D (6 bases each). The sequenced material came from blood. The CDR3 protein is CASSQDAPGAFYEQYL. The CDR3 bases are TGTGCCAGCAGCCAAGATGCCCCGGGGGCCTTCTACGAGCAGTACTTG.